The rows below give T cell receptor beta chains drawn from one sample of a study of human versus mouse CDR3 diversity and MHC coevolution. The data were produced by immunoSEQ multiplex PCR, yet TCRdb's version contains in-frame clones alone and is incomplete. The table shows more than 60,000 clones, with around 92% occurring only once. Source material: naive CD4+ T cells from blood. These receptors were taken from a person aged 25 to 75 in good health. The CDR3 runs from the conserved cysteine through the conserved F or W. The order of the fields is V gene, J gene, clone size, CDR3 protein. The listing skips clone size in some rows; elsewhere it reads once, few, many or a size class.

TRBV7-9	TRBJ1-1	NA	CASSLGAGQGVKAFF
TRBV19	TRBJ2-5	NA	CASTNSGTGGRETQYF
TRBV2	TRBJ1-6	NA	CASSFWQERSPLHF
TRBV7-5	TRBJ2-7	NA	CVRSLTSGSSHEQYF
TRBV19	TRBJ1-1	NA	CASRLTADTEAFF
TRBV2	TRBJ2-4	NA	CASRTSPKNIQYF
TRBV7-6	TRBJ2-7	NA	CASSPGLAITYEQYF
TRBV11-2	TRBJ1-4	NA	CASSRGVGGNEKLFF
TRBV19	TRBJ2-7	NA	CASSDEQGTNEQYF
TRBV27	TRBJ1-2	NA	CASSLSFWTGGNYGYTF
TRBV5-1	TRBJ2-5	NA	CASSIGLVGERTQYF
TRBV29-1	TRBJ1-2	NA	CSVDEGVGYGYTF
TRBV2	TRBJ2-1	NA	CASSELVAGELEQFF
TRBV5-5	TRBJ2-3	NA	CASSPTRGGPSPDTQYF
TRBV6-1	TRBJ1-4	NA	CASSGHRATNEKLFF
TRBV5-1	TRBJ2-3	NA	CASSLGTSGGYTDTQYF
TRBV7-9	TRBJ1-1	once	CASSPETDPNTEAFF
TRBV30	TRBJ2-1	NA	CACHRGLNEQFF
TRBV27	TRBJ2-2	NA	CASSLRGERNTGELFF
TRBV10-3	TRBJ2-7	NA	CAIRASMGQANSYEQYF
TRBV27	TRBJ2-2	NA	CASRGSSGGSTGELFF
TRBV7-9	TRBJ2-5	once	CASSGAGGGSATQYF
TRBV6-4	TRBJ2-7	once	CASSEGGEREQYF
TRBV4-1	TRBJ1-4	NA	CASSPTSGGTNEKLFF
TRBV6-5	TRBJ1-1	NA	CASSSRDSSSEAFF
TRBV5-5	TRBJ1-1	NA	CASSSTGNTEAFF
TRBV6-4	TRBJ2-7	few	CASSPASGREERYEQYF
TRBV9	TRBJ2-3	NA	CASSGRGNTDTQYF
TRBV5-4	TRBJ2-7	NA	CASSRDRGPTGAYEQYF
TRBV5-4	TRBJ2-5	NA	CASSGAGAGETQYF
TRBV7-6	TRBJ1-3	NA	CASSDRTGDGNTIYF
TRBV5-1	TRBJ2-1	NA	CASSLSSGGANEQFF
TRBV5-1	TRBJ1-6	NA	CASSLYGQGALGNSPLHF
TRBV15	TRBJ2-1	NA	CATSRPGQGNNEQFF
TRBV30	TRBJ2-5	NA	CAWSVSAGEQYF
TRBV2	TRBJ1-5	NA	CASSSTGPTGPQHF